This is a list of T cell receptor beta chains from one sample in a study of blood T cell repertoires in COVID-19. Sequenced by immunoSEQ multiplex PCR; TCRdb stores in-frame clones only, minus some. The table shows about 270,000 clones, with 82% occurring only once. Sequencing input: peripheral blood. All receptors derive from a woman under 30 with acute or convalescent COVID-19. CDR3s include the opening cysteine and the closing phenylalanine or tryptophan. A D gene is named only where the DNA matches it firmly. Where a row states a size, it is once, few, many or the class of an expanded clone; other rows omit it.

v_call	d_call	clone_size	j_call	cdr3_aa	cdr3_nt
TRBV9	TRBD1	-	TRBJ2-7	CASSPWGRQGADEQYF	TGTGCCAGCAGCCCCTGGGGGAGGCAGGGGGCTGACGAGCAGTACTTC
TRBV30	-	once	TRBJ1-2	CAWSVRGGEYGYTF	TGTGCCTGGAGTGTTAGGGGCGGAGAGTATGGCTACACCTTC
TRBV19	TRBD1	-	TRBJ2-7	CASSPRRTGYEQYF	TGTGCCAGTAGTCCTCGACGGACAGGATACGAGCAGTACTTC
TRBV10-3	TRBD1	-	TRBJ1-2	CAIQANDRGNGYTF	TGTGCCATCCAAGCTAATGACAGGGGGAATGGCTACACCTTC
TRBV9	TRBD1	-	TRBJ2-7	CASSGDRGRYEQYF	TGTGCCAGCAGCGGGGACAGGGGGCGATACGAGCAGTACTTC
TRBV6-4	-	-	TRBJ1-5	CASSPQGGEPQHF	TGTGCCAGCAGTCCCCAAGGGGGAGAGCCCCAGCATTTT
TRBV5-6	TRBD2	-	TRBJ2-3	CASTFGTSGSFDTQYF	TGTGCCAGCACCTTTGGAACTAGCGGGAGTTTTGATACGCAGTATTTT
TRBV18	TRBD1	-	TRBJ2-7	CASSPLGTGVSYEQYF	TGTGCCAGCTCACCTCTAGGGACAGGGGTCTCCTACGAGCAGTACTTC
TRBV11-2	-	-	TRBJ2-1	CASSPTREFNEQFF	TGTGCCAGCAGCCCGACCCGGGAGTTCAATGAGCAGTTCTTC
TRBV28	-	-	TRBJ1-4	CASSLPGMGGTNEKLFF	TGTGCCAGCAGTTTGCCGGGGATGGGTGGAACTAATGAAAAACTGTTTTTT
TRBV6-5	TRBD1	-	TRBJ2-7	CASSYVRGGHEQYF	TGTGCCAGCAGTTACGTGAGAGGGGGCCACGAGCAGTACTTC
TRBV6-2/TRBV6-3	-	once	TRBJ2-1	CASSYPTDKGPNEQFF	TGTGCCAGCAGTTACCCTACGGACAAGGGGCCAAATGAGCAGTTCTTC
TRBV7-9	TRBD1	-	TRBJ1-2	CASSLGDRGNYGYTF	TGTGCCAGCAGCTTAGGGGACAGGGGGAACTATGGCTACACCTTC
TRBV7-2	TRBD2	once	TRBJ2-7	CASSLHVSGRAYEQYF	TGTGCCAGCAGCTTACATGTTAGCGGGAGGGCCTACGAGCAGTACTTC
TRBV18	TRBD2	-	TRBJ2-7	CASVPLLAGGHEQYF	TGTGCCAGCGTGCCCCTACTAGCGGGAGGTCACGAGCAGTACTTC
TRBV21-1	-	once	TRBJ2-1	CASSKVAPGQGANEQFF	TGTGCCAGCAGCAAAGTAGCCCCGGGACAGGGGGCAAATGAGCAGTTCTTC
TRBV4-1	TRBD2	-	TRBJ2-7	CASSPFGGDEQYF	TGCGCCAGCAGCCCCTTCGGGGGGGACGAGCAGTACTTC
TRBV4-3	-	-	TRBJ1-4	CASSQASGGSEKLFF	TGCGCCAGCAGCCAAGCTAGCGGTGGGAGTGAAAAACTGTTTTTT
TRBV7-2	-	-	TRBJ2-5	CASSKSGIQETQYF	TGTGCCAGCAGCAAGTCCGGGATCCAAGAGACCCAGTACTTC
TRBV15	-	-	TRBJ2-1	CATSRLGVLNNEQFF	TGTGCCACCAGCAGACTAGGGGTCCTGAACAATGAGCAGTTCTTC
TRBV5-1	TRBD2	few	TRBJ2-3	CASSLGEGLGDTQYF	TGCGCCAGCAGCTTGGGGGAGGGCCTCGGAGATACGCAGTATTTT
TRBV5-5	TRBD1	-	TRBJ1-1	CASSSETGFLDTEAFF	TGTGCCAGCAGCAGTGAGACAGGGTTTTTGGACACTGAAGCTTTCTTT
TRBV25-1	TRBD2	-	TRBJ2-7	CASESGTRLPYEQYF	TGTGCGAGCGAGAGCGGGACCCGGTTGCCCTACGAGCAGTACTTC
TRBV5-5	-	few	TRBJ1-4	CASSSGPRTVNEKLFF	TGTGCCAGCAGCTCGGGACCTCGGACAGTTAATGAAAAACTGTTTTTT
TRBV7-2	TRBD2	-	TRBJ2-4	CASSSSSGSGNIQYF	TGTGCCAGCAGCTCATCTAGCGGGAGTGGGAACATTCAGTACTTC
TRBV3-1/TRBV3-2	-	-	TRBJ2-7	CASSQPMQGEQYF	TGTGCCAGCAGCCAACCCATGCAGGGAGAGCAGTACTTC
TRBV2	-	-	TRBJ1-4	CASDATTNEKLFF	TGTGCCAGCGATGCTACAACTAATGAAAAACTGTTTTTT
TRBV10-3	-	-	TRBJ1-5	CAISTTGFGQPQHF	TGTGCCATCAGTACTACAGGGTTTGGGCAGCCCCAGCATTTT
TRBV2	TRBD2	-	TRBJ2-2	CASSDQAGVTGELFF	TGTGCCAGCAGTGATCAAGCGGGAGTAACCGGGGAGCTGTTTTTT
TRBV4-2	-	few	TRBJ2-7	CASSQDVVVVGSEQYF	TGTGCCAGCAGCCAAGACGTGGTCGTGGTCGGTAGCGAGCAGTACTTC
TRBV10-2	TRBD1	-	TRBJ2-7	CASSADRYSYEQYF	TGCGCCAGCAGTGCGGACAGGTATTCCTACGAGCAGTACTTC
TRBV19	TRBD2	-	TRBJ2-3	CASSSGTSGAGDTQYF	TGTGCCAGTAGTTCGGGGACTAGCGGTGCGGGGGATACGCAGTATTTT
TRBV3-1/TRBV3-2	-	once	TRBJ1-1	CASSQDGGAAMNTEAFF	TGTGCCAGCAGCCAAGATGGTGGGGCCGCCATGAACACTGAAGCTTTCTTT
TRBV7-2	-	-	TRBJ1-2	CASSRRSGGNYGYTF	TGTGCCAGCAGCCGGAGAAGCGGGGGGAACTATGGCTACACCTTC
TRBV6-6	TRBD1	-	TRBJ1-2	CASSVDRVGYTF	TGTGCCAGCAGTGTGGACAGGGTTGGCTACACCTTC
TRBV27	-	-	TRBJ2-6	CASSLKGTGANVLTF	TGTGCCAGCAGTTTAAAGGGGACTGGGGCCAACGTCCTGACTTTC
TRBV18	TRBD2	-	TRBJ2-1	CASSSTSGGLYNEQFF	TGTGCCAGCTCCTCAACTAGCGGGGGACTCTACAATGAGCAGTTCTTC
TRBV15	TRBD2	-	TRBJ2-3	CATSRDLWGRGLAGERGRDTQYF	TGTGCCACCAGCAGAGATCTTTGGGGCCGGGGACTAGCGGGTGAGAGGGGCAGGGATACGCAGTATTTT
TRBV5-1	-	-	TRBJ2-3	CASSGGRVGDTQYF	TGCGCCAGCAGCGGCGGCAGGGTAGGAGATACGCAGTATTTT
TRBV25-1	TRBD1	-	TRBJ2-1	CASSEFQGQGERRDEQFF	TGTGCCAGCAGTGAATTCCAAGGACAGGGGGAACGTCGGGATGAGCAGTTCTTC
TRBV4-2	TRBD2	once	TRBJ2-1	CASSHGGLAGGGEQFF	TGTGCCAGCAGCCACGGTGGACTAGCGGGAGGCGGTGAGCAGTTCTTC
TRBV14	TRBD1	-	TRBJ1-1	CASSEMTGLGTEAFF	TGTGCCAGCAGCGAAATGACAGGGTTGGGCACTGAAGCTTTCTTT
TRBV7-3	-	-	TRBJ1-6	CASSLTPGDSPLHF	TGTGCCAGCAGCTTAACGCCCGGGGATTCACCCCTCCACTTT
TRBV6-5	TRBD1	-	TRBJ1-2	CASTYQGQGWYGYTF	TGTGCCAGCACCTATCAGGGACAGGGTTGGTATGGCTACACCTTC
TRBV19	TRBD1	-	TRBJ2-2	CATRTLTGQWDTGELFF	TGTGCCACTAGGACCCTGACAGGGCAGTGGGACACCGGGGAGCTGTTTTTT
TRBV30	-	-	TRBJ1-5	CAWSVPSEPQHF	TGTGCCTGGAGTGTACCCTCAGAGCCCCAGCATTTT
TRBV4-3	TRBD2	-	TRBJ2-1	CASSIRMGALAINNEQFF	TGCGCCAGCAGCATTCGTATGGGTGCACTAGCGATAAACAATGAGCAGTTCTTC
TRBV11-2	-	-	TRBJ2-3	CASSPRQDPSTDTQYF	TGTGCCAGCAGCCCCCGACAGGACCCTAGCACAGATACGCAGTATTTT
TRBV30	TRBD1	-	TRBJ1-1	CAWSVDRVNTEAFF	TGTGCCTGGAGTGTAGACAGGGTGAACACTGAAGCTTTCTTT
TRBV6-6	TRBD2	-	TRBJ2-3	CASSPRLAGTDTQYF	TGTGCCAGCAGTCCCCGACTAGCAGGCACAGATACGCAGTATTTT